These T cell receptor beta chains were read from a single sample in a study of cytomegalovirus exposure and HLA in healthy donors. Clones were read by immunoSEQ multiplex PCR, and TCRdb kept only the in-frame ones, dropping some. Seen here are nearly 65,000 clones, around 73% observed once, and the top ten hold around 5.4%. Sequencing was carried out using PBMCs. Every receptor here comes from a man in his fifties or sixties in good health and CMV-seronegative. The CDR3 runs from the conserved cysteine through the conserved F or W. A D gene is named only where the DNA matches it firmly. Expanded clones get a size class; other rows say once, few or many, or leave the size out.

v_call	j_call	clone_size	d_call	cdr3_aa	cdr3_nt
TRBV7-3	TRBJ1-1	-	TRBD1	CASSLVGGAEEAFF	TGTGCCAGCAGCTTAGTAGGGGGCGCAGAAGAAGCTTTCTTT
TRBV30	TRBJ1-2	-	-	CAWSVAMGGYTF	TGTGCCTGGAGTGTGGCAATGGGCGGCTACACCTTC
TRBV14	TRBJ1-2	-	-	CASGPAGGGYGYTF	TGTGCCAGCGGACCCGCGGGGGGCGGCTATGGCTACACCTTC
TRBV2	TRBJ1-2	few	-	CASSERGSYGYTF	TGTGCCAGCAGTGAACGGGGTAGCTATGGCTACACCTTC
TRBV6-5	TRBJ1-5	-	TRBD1	CASSSRDRIQPQHF	TGTGCCAGCAGTTCAAGGGACAGGATCCAGCCCCAGCATTTT
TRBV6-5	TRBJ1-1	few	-	CASRPRGRVTEAFF	TGTGCCAGCAGACCCCGGGGGAGAGTTACTGAAGCTTTCTTT
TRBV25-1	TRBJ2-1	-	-	CASSATVLAYNEQFF	TGTGCCAGCAGTGCCACAGTTTTAGCCTACAATGAGCAGTTCTTC
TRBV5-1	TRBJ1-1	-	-	CASSLSPEGLNTEAFF	TGCGCCAGCAGCCTATCTCCGGAGGGCCTGAACACTGAAGCTTTCTTT
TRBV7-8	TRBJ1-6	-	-	CASSLFDRFDPVLTYNSPLHF	TGTGCCAGCAGCTTATTTGACCGTTTCGACCCAGTACTAACCTATAATTCACCCCTCCACTTT
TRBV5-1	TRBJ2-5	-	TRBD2	CASSLEGGLAVQETQYF	TGCGCCAGCAGCTTAGAGGGCGGACTAGCGGTCCAAGAGACCCAGTACTTC
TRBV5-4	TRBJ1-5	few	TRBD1	CASSSQGGNQPQHF	TGTGCCAGCAGCTCACAGGGGGGCAATCAGCCCCAGCATTTT
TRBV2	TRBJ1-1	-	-	CASSPERTANTEAFF	TGTGCCAGCAGCCCCGAGCGGACAGCGAACACTGAAGCTTTCTTT
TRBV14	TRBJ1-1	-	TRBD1	CASSQGGQRNTEAFF	TGTGCCAGCAGCCAAGGGGGACAGAGGAACACTGAAGCTTTCTTT
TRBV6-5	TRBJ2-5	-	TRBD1	CASSHQDRAQETQYF	TGTGCCAGCAGCCACCAGGACAGGGCCCAAGAGACCCAGTACTTC
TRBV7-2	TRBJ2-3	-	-	CASSLSPGGTDTQYF	TGTGCCAGCAGCTTATCGCCAGGGGGCACAGATACGCAGTATTTT
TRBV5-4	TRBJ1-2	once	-	CASSLAGGNYGYTF	TGTGCCAGCAGCTTGGCCGGGGGTAACTATGGCTACACCTTC
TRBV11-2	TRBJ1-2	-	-	CASSSGGGRWGYTF	TGTGCCAGCAGCTCCGGGGGGGGGAGGTGGGGCTACACCTTC
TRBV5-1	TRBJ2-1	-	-	CASSTQGNEQFF	TGCGCCAGCAGCACACAGGGTAATGAGCAGTTCTTC
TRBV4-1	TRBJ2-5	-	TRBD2	CASSHLLADQETQYF	TGCGCCAGCAGCCACTTACTAGCGGACCAAGAGACCCAGTACTTC
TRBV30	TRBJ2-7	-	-	CAWSLQGWEQYF	TGTGCCTGGAGTCTCCAGGGTTGGGAGCAGTACTTC
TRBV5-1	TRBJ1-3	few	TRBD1	CASSLVTGAGNTIYF	TGCGCCAGCAGCTTGGTGACAGGGGCTGGAAACACCATATATTTT
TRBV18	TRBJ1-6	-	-	CASSADRVNSPLHF	TGTGCCAGCTCAGCCGACAGAGTTAATTCACCCCTCCACTTT
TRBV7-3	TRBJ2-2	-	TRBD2	CASSPGGRPTGELFF	TGTGCCAGCAGCCCGGGGGGGCGTCCCACCGGGGAGCTGTTTTTT
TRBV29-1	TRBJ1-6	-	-	CSVAGDHPNSPLHF	TGCAGCGTTGCAGGGGACCATCCTAATTCACCCCTCCACTTT
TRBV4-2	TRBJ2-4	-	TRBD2	CASSQDDGTTKNIQYF	TGTGCCAGCAGCCAAGATGACGGGACTACCAAAAACATTCAGTACTTC
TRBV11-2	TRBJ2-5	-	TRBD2	CASSLGLAKTQYF	TGTGCCAGCAGTTTGGGACTAGCGAAGACCCAGTACTTC
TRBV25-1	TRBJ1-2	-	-	CASSESGRGVGYTF	TGTGCCAGCAGTGAGTCAGGTCGCGGGGTTGGCTACACCTTC
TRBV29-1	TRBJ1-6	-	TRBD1	CSGQTGVVNSPLHF	TGCAGCGGCCAAACAGGGGTTGTCAATTCACCCCTCCACTTT
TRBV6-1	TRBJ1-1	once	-	CASPRSGKGTEAFF	TGTGCCAGCCCAAGGTCGGGGAAGGGAACTGAAGCTTTCTTT
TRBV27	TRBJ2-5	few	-	CASSRSGETQYF	TGTGCCAGCAGCCGGAGTGGGGAGACCCAGTACTTC
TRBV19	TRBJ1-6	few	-	CASSRQAMDNSPLHF	TGTGCCAGTAGCAGACAGGCCATGGATAATTCACCCCTCCACTTT
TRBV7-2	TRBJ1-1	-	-	CASSFSPAMNTEAFF	TGTGCCAGCAGCTTTAGCCCAGCCATGAACACTGAAGCTTTCTTT
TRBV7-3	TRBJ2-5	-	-	CASSQGHQETQYF	TGTGCCAGCAGCCAGGGCCACCAAGAGACCCAGTACTTC
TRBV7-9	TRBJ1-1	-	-	CSSSPEAGEAFF	TGTTCCAGCAGCCCCGAGGCAGGGGAAGCTTTCTTT
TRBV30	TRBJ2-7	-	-	CAWSVEGLRQAHEQYF	TGTGCCTGGAGTGTAGAAGGACTACGTCAGGCCCACGAGCAGTACTTC
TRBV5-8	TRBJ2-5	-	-	CASSFDTQYQETQYF	TGTGCCAGCAGCTTCGACACTCAGTACCAAGAGACCCAGTACTTC
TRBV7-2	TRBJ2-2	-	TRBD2	CASAKPGLALNTGELFF	TGTGCCAGCGCTAAGCCGGGACTAGCGTTGAACACCGGGGAGCTGTTTTTT
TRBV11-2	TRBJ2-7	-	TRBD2	CASSPEPGPRGGRAGEQYF	TGTGCCAGCAGCCCCGAACCGGGACCACGGGGCGGCAGAGCGGGGGAGCAGTACTTC
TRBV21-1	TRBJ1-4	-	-	CASSSRDNKLREKLFF	TGTGCCAGCAGCTCCCGGGACAACAAACTCAGGGAAAAACTGTTTTTT
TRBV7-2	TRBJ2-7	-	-	CASSLAGGPYEQYF	TGTGCCAGCAGCTTAGCTGGGGGCCCCTACGAGCAGTACTTC
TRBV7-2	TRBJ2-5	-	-	CASSYYQETQYF	TGTGCCAGCAGCTACTATCAAGAGACCCAGTACTTC
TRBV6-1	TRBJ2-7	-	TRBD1	CASLTGGQGTYEQYF	TGTGCCAGCTTAACGGGGGGACAGGGTACCTACGAGCAGTACTTC
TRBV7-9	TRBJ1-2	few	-	CASSHHSTNYGYTF	TGTGCCAGCAGCCACCACTCGACTAACTATGGCTACACCTTC
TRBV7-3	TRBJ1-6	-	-	CASRSDSSYNSPLHF	TGTGCCAGCAGATCCGACAGCTCCTATAATTCACCCCTCCACTTT
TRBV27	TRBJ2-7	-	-	CASSFSRGYEQYF	TGTGCCAGCAGTTTTTCTAGGGGTTACGAGCAGTACTTC
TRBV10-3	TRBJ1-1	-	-	CAIRTDSQANAEAFF	TGTGCCATCAGGACCGACAGTCAGGCTAACGCTGAAGCTTTCTTT
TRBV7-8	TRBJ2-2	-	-	CASSLRSGELFF	TGTGCCAGCAGCTTACGGAGCGGGGAGCTGTTTTTT
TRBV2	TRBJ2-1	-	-	CASISSYNEQFF	TGTGCCAGCATTAGCTCCTACAATGAGCAGTTCTTC
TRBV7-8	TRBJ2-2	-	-	CASSRPPSGFSGELFF	TGTGCCAGCAGCCGACCCCCCTCGGGTTTCTCCGGGGAGCTGTTTTTT
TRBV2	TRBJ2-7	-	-	CASIRGSYEQYF	TGTGCCAGCATTAGGGGATCCTACGAGCAGTACTTC